This TCR beta chain emerged from a study of response to subunit inactivated influenza vaccine. Per the germline V gene, CDR1 is SEHNR and CDR2 is FQNEAQ (reference sequence). Trimming cost V 3 bases and J 2 bases, with 5 bases left between them. The CDR3 loop spans 13 amino acids. This clonotype was counted only a few times. Each CDR3 protein is one row after TCRdb ran MiXCR on the RT-PCR reads. The profile covers 150,000 to 200,000 distinct CDR3 sequences, with approximately 12% appearing a single time and approximately 30% taken by the ten largest. The same data also contributed to another study, on T cells expressing NK-cell markers. That source notes: Scientists made TCR beta cDNA using 5'RACE template switching with UMIs. Sorting of alpha-beta TCR T cells alone was achieved in several experiments with an anti-gamma-delta TCR antibody. Leadership of the CD3+CD56-NKG2C+ fraction also belonged to these clonotypes in a handful of donors.

The chain combines TRBV7-9 with TRBJ1-3, with D unresolved. The sequence came from a man aged 50 to 59 who received an inactivated influenza vaccine. Sample: CD8+ T cells sorted from PBMCs, taken about 11 days after vaccination. CDR3 nucleotide sequence: TGTGCCAGCAGCTTCACGGCTGGAAACACCATATATTTT. This sequence encodes CASSFTAGNTIYF.